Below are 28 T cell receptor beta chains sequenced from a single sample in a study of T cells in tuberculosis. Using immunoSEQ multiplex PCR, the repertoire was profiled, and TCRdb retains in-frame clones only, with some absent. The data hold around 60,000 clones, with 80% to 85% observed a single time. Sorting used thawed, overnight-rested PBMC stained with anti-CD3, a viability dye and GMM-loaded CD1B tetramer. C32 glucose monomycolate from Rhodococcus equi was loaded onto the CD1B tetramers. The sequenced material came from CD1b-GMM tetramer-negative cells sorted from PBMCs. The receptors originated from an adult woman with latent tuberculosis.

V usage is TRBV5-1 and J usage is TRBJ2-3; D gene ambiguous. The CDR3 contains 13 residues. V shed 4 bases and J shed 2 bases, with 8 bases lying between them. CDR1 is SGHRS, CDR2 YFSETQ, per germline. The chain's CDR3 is CASSPDSTDTQYF. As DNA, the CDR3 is TGCGCCAGCAGCCCAGATTCCACAGATACGCAGTATTTT. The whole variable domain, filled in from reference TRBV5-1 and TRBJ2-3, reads KAGVTQTPRYLIKTRGQQVTLSCSPISGHRSVSWYQQTPGQGLQFLFEYFSETQRNKGNFPGRFSGRQFSNSRSEMNVSTLELGDSALYLCASSPDSTDTQYFGPGTRLTVL.

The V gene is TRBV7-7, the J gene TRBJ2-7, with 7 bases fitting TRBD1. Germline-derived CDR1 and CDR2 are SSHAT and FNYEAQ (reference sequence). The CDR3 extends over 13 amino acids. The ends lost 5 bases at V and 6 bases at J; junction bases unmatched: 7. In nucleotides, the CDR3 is TGTGCCAGCAGCCCCGACAGGGTAGGCGAGCAGTACTTC. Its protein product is CASSPDRVGEQYF.

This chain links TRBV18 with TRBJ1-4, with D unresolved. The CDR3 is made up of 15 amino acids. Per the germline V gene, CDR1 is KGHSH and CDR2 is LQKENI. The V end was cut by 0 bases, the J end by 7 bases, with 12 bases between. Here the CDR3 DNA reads TGTGCCAGCTCACCACCGGTTAAAGGAGGTGAAAAACTGTTTTTT. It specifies CASSPPVKGGEKLFF.

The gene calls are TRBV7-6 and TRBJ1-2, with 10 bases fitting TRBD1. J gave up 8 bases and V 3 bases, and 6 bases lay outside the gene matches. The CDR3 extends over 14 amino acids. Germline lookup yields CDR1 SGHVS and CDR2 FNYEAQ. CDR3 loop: CASSFGQGESGYTF. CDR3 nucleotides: TGTGCCAGCAGCTTTGGACAGGGGGAAAGCGGCTACACCTTC.

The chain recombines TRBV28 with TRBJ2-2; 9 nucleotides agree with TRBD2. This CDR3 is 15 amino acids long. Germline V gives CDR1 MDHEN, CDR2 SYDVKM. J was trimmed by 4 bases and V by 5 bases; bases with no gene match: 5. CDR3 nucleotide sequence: TGTGCCAGCAGTGGCGGGGGGGCGGGCACCGGGGAGCTGTTTTTT. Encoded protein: CASSGGGAGTGELFF.

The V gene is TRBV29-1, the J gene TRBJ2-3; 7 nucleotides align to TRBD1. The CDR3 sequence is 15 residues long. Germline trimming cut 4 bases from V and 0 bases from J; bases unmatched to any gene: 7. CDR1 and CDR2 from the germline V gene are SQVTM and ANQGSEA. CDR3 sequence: CSVGSEQGSTDTQYF. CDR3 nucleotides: TGCAGCGTTGGGTCTGAACAGGGGAGCACAGATACGCAGTATTTT.

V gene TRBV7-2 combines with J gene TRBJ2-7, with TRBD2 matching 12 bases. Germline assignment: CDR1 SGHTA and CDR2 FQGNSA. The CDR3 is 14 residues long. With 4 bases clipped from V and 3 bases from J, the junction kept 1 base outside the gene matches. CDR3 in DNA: TGTGCCAGCAGCTGGACTAGCGGGGACTACGAGCAGTACTTC. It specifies CASSWTSGDYEQYF.

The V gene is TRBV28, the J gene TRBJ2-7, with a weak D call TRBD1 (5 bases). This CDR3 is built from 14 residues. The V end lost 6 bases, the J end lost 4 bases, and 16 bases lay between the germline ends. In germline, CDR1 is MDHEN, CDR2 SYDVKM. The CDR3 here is CASRPWGSLYEQYF. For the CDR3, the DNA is TGTGCCAGCAGGCCCTGGGGCTCCTTATACGAGCAGTACTTC.

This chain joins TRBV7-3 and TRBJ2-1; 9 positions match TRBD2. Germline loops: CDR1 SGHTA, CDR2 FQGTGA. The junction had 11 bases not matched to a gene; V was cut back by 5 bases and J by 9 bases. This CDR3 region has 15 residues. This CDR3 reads CASSPEAGGWGEQFF. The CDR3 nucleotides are TGTGCCAGCAGCCCCGAAGCGGGGGGTTGGGGTGAGCAGTTCTTC.

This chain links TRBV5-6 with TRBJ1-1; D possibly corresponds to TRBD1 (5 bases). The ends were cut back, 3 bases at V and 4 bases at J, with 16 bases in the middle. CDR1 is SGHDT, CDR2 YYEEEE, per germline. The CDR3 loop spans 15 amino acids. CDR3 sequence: CASSSAGGVSTEAFF. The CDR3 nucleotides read TGTGCCAGCAGCTCCGCCGGGGGGGTGAGCACTGAAGCTTTCTTT.

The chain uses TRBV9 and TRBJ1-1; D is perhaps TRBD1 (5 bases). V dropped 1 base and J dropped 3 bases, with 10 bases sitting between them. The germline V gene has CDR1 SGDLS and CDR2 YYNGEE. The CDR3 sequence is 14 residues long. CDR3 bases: TGTGCCAGCAGCGTACGACAGACGGACACTGAAGCTTTCTTT. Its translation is CASSVRQTDTEAFF.

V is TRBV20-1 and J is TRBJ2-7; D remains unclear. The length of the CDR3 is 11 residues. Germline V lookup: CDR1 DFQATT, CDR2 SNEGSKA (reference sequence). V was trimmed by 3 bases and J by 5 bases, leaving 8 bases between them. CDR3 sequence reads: CSARSSHEQYF. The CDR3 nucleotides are TGCAGTGCTAGGAGTTCCCACGAGCAGTACTTC.

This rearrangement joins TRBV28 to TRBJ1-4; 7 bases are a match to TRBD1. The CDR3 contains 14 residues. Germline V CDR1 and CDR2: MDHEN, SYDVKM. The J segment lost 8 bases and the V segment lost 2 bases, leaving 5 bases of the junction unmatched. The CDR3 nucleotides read TGTGCCAGCAGTTTAAAGGGGGCATGGGAAAAACTGTTTTTT. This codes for CASSLKGAWEKLFF.

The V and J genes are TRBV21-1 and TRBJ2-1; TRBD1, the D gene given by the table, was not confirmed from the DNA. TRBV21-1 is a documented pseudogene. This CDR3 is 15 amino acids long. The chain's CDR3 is CASSQLGGSYNEQFF. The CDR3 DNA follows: TGTGCCAGCAGCCAACTAGGGGGTTCCTACAATGAGCAGTTCTTC.

This CDR3 reads CASSLRGTDYGYTF. In DNA form, the CDR3 reads TGTGCCAGCAGCTTACGGGGGACAGACTATGGCTACACCTTC. V gene TRBV7-2 combines with J gene TRBJ1-2; the match to TRBD1 covers 7 bases. The CDR3 has 14 amino acids. CDR1 SGHTA and CDR2 FQGNSA come from the germline V gene. J lost 3 bases, V lost 2 bases, and 3 bases had no gene match.

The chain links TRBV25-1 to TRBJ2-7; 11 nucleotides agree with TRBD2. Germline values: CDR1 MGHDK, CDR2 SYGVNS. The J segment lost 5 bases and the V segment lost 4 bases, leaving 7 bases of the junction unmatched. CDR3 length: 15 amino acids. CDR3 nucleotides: TGTGCCAGCAGTGGCCCGACTAGCGGGACCCACGAGCAGTACTTC. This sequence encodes CASSGPTSGTHEQYF.

CDR3 in amino acids: CASSLTANTEAFF. For the CDR3, the DNA is TGTGCCAGCAGTCTCACAGCGAACACTGAAGCTTTCTTT. The chain recombines TRBV5-4 with TRBJ1-1; D gene ambiguous. CDR3 length equals 13 residues. Germline V lookup: CDR1 SGHNT, CDR2 YYREEE (reference sequence). Trimming left V 5 bases short and J 1 base short, with 9 bases between.

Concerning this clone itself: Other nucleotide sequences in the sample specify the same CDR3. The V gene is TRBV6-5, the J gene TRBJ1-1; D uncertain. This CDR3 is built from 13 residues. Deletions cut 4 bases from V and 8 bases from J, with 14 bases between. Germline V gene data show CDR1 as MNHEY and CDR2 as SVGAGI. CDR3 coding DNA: TGTGCCAGCAGTTTGACGGGGAATTTGGAAGCTTTCTTT. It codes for CASSLTGNLEAFF.

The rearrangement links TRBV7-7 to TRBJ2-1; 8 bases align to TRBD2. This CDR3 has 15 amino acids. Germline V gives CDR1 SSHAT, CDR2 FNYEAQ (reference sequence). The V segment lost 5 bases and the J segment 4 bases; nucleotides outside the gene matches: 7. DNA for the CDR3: TGTGCCAGCAGCCCCAGGGCTAGCGGGTACAATGAGCAGTTCTTC. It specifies CASSPRASGYNEQFF.

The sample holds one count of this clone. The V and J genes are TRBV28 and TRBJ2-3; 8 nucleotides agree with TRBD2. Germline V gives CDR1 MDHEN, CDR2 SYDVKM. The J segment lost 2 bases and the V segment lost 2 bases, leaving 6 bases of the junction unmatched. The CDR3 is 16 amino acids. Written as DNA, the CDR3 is TGTGCCAGCAGTTTAGGCCCAGCGGGGGCCACAGATACGCAGTATTTT. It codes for CASSLGPAGATDTQYF.

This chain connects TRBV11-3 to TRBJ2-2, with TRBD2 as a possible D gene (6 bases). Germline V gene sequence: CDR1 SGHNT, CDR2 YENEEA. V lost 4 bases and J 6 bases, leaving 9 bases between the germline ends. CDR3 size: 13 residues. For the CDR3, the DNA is TGTGCCAGCAGCTCGGAGGGCTCCGGGGAGCTGTTTTTT. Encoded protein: CASSSEGSGELFF.

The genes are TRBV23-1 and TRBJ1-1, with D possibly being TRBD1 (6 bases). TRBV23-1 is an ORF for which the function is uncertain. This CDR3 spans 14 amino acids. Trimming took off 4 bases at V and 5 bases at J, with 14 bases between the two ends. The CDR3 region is CASSLSRGETEAFF. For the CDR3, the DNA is TGCGCCAGCAGTCTATCCAGGGGTGAGACTGAAGCTTTCTTT.

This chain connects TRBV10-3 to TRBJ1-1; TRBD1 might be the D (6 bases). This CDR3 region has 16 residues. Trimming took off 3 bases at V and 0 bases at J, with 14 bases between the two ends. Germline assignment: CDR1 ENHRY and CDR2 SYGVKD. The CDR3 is CAISDLVGTLNTEAFF. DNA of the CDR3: TGTGCCATCAGTGACCTCGTAGGGACATTGAACACTGAAGCTTTCTTT.

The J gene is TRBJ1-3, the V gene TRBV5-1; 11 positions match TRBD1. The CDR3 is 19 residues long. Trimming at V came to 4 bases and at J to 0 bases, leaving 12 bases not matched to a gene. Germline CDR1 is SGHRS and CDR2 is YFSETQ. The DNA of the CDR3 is TGCGCCAGCAGCCCCCGAATCGGACAGGGGGCAAGCTCTGGAAACACCATATATTTT. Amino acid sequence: CASSPRIGQGASSGNTIYF.

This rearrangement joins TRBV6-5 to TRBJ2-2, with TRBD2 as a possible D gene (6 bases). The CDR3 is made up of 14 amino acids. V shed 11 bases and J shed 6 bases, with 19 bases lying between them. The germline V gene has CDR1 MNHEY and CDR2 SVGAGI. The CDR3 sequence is CASRLARMAGELFF. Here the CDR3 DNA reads TGTGCCTCCCGCCTAGCGCGCATGGCCGGGGAGCTGTTTTTT.

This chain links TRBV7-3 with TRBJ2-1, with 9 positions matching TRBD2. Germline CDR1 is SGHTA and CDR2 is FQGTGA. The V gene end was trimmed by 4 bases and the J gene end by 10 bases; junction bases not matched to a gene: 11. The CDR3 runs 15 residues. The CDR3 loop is CASSSGTSPLGEQFF. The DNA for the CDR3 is TGTGCCAGCAGCTCCGGGACTAGCCCTCTCGGGGAGCAGTTCTTC.

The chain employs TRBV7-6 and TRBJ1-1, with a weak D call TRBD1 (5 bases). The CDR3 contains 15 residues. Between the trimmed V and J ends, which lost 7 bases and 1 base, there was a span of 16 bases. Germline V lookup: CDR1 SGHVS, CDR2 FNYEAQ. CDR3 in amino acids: CASTQTAQANTEAFF. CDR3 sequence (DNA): TGTGCCAGCACACAGACAGCGCAGGCGAACACTGAAGCTTTCTTT.

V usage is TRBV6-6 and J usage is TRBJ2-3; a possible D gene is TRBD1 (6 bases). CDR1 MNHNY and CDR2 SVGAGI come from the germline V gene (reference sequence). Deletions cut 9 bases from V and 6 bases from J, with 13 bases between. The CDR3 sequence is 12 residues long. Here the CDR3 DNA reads TGTGCCAGTAGACAGGCTTCCGATACGCAGTATTTT. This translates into CASRQASDTQYF.